The clone carrying this T cell receptor beta chain appeared a few times. Its antigen is undetermined. The data derive from a study of cytomegalovirus exposure and HLA in healthy donors. Study-level findings and limits: While the bulk of TCR sequences proved rare, some public TCRs turned up in many donors.

This CDR3 spans 14 amino acids. Trimming pared 4 bases from V and 4 bases from J, leaving 13 bases between. Germline CDR1 SGHAT, CDR2 FQNNGV. Use of 60 Vbeta and 13 Jbeta primers characterized the PCR. Authors' analysis steps: An analysis performed later counted 81 million or so unique TCR beta chains (roughly 10 million of them shared). Sequencing used immunoSEQ multiplex PCR; TCRdb keeps in-frame clones, though not all of them. The D gene and trimming were derived from the DNA, and the V and J assignments and clone size from that table. Counted here are under 200,000 clones, approximately 80% occurring once; the ten biggest clones make up approximately 2.3%.

The gene calls are TRBV11-2 and TRBJ1-1; the D gene is possibly TRBD1 (5 bases). The receptor was derived from a man aged 45-65 years in good health and CMV-seropositive. Sequences were obtained from PBMCs. The CDR3 spells CASSSPRGGTEAFF. CDR3 nucleotide sequence: TGTGCCAGCAGCTCCCCCCGGGGGGGCACTGAAGCTTTCTTT.